The 24 T cell receptor beta chains reported below all come from one sample, sequenced in a study of identical twins. TCRdb re-called the 5' RACE reads through MiXCR, storing one row per CDR3 protein. The table records hundreds of thousands of distinct CDR3 sequences, 15% to 20% of them present only once. This same sample was also taken into another study, of T cells expressing NK-cell markers.

Sequences were obtained from PBMCs. These receptors originate from a woman under 30 in good health.

This clonotype was found a few times. A junction boundary mismatches the germline segment, possibly from a read error. The chain combines TRBV7-7 with TRBJ2-1; perhaps TRBD1 as D (6 bases). Germline CDR1 SSHAT, CDR2 FNYEAQ (reference sequence). The CDR3 extends over 15 amino acids. CDR3 sequence: CASSQLTGFYNEQFF. CDR3 DNA sequence: TGTGCTAGCAGCCAACTAACAGGGTTCTACAATGAGCAGTTCTTC. The full variable domain, rest sourced from reference TRBV7-7 and TRBJ2-1, is GAGVSQSPRYKVTKRGQDVTLRCDPISSHATLYWYQQALGQGPEFLTYFNYEAQPDKSGLPSDRFSAERPEGSISTLTIQRTEQRDSAMYRCASSQLTGFYNEQFFGPGTRLTVL.

This CDR3 is CASSPGAVRTDTQYF. The CDR3 bases are TGTGCCAGCAGCCCCGGGGCTGTGCGAACAGATACGCAGTATTTT. The chain recombines TRBV9 with TRBJ2-3; D tentatively reads TRBD1 or TRBD2 (5 bases each). The germline gives CDR1 SGDLS, CDR2 YYNGEE. The V end lost 4 bases, the J end lost 3 bases, and 15 bases lay between the germline ends. This CDR3 comprises 15 residues.

CDR3 residues: CSVERGFGGELFF. For the CDR3, the DNA is TGCAGCGTTGAAAGGGGATTTGGCGGGGAGCTGTTTTTT. The chain recombines TRBV29-1 with TRBJ2-2, with D possibly being TRBD1 (5 bases). The germline V gene encodes CDR1 SQVTM and CDR2 ANQGSEA. This CDR3 contains 13 residues. The V end was cut by 2 bases, the J end by 7 bases, with 11 bases between.

V and J are TRBV6-1 and TRBJ2-7, with D hard to call. The CDR3 sequence is 13 residues long. V gave up 9 bases and J gave up 4 bases, with 16 bases separating them. CDR1 and CDR2 from the germline V gene are MNHNS and SASEGT. Here the CDR3 DNA reads TGTGCCAGTGATAACCAACGACGGTACGAGCAGTACTTC. Protein: CASDNQRRYEQYF.

The chain carries TRBV6-1 and TRBJ2-1; maybe TRBD2 (7 bases). V was pared by 6 bases and J by 3 bases, with 18 bases between. Germline CDR1 is MNHNS and CDR2 is SASEGT. The CDR3 spans 16 residues. DNA of the CDR3: TGTGCCAGCAGCCCTAAAGGGGGGGGGAACTACAATGAGCAGTTCTTC. It yields the protein CASSPKGGGNYNEQFF.

In this sample, this clonotype turned up many times. The rearrangement joins TRBV20-1 to TRBJ1-6; 9 bases are shared with TRBD1. V shed 0 bases, J shed 10 bases, and the junction held 7 bases outside the gene matches. The germline V gene has CDR1 DFQATT and CDR2 SNEGSKA (reference sequence). This CDR3 comprises 15 residues. The CDR3 here is CSARDPTGGGSPLHF. Written as DNA, the CDR3 is TGCAGTGCTAGAGATCCCACAGGGGGCGGCTCACCCCTCCACTTT.

The chain couples TRBV5-1 to TRBJ2-3; weak D call: TRBD2 (6 bases). Deletions cut 6 bases from V and 9 bases from J, with 23 bases between. The germline V gene encodes CDR1 SGHRS and CDR2 YFSETQ. The CDR3 spans 15 residues. The CDR3 loop is CASIPAPGLKPTQYF. The DNA of the CDR3 is TGCGCCAGCATCCCGGCCCCGGGACTCAAACCCACGCAGTATTTT.

A few counts support this clonotype. The CDR3 here is CASSQKALAGDTGELFF. As DNA, the CDR3 is TGCGCCAGCAGCCAAAAGGCACTAGCCGGCGACACCGGGGAGCTGTTTTTT. The V gene is TRBV4-3, the J gene TRBJ2-2, with a weak D call TRBD2 (6 bases). Per the germline V gene, CDR1 is LGHNA and CDR2 is YSLEER. The CDR3 runs 17 residues. V lost 2 bases, J lost 3 bases, and 16 bases lay in between.

A few counts support this clonotype. V and J are TRBV20-1 and TRBJ1-1; 7 positions match TRBD1. V trimming: 6 bases; J trimming: 1 base; junction bases outside the gene matches: 8. CDR1 is DFQATT, CDR2 SNEGSKA, per germline (reference sequence). The CDR3 sequence is 14 residues long. The CDR3 coding sequence is TGCAGTGCCACCCCACAGGGGCCGAACACTGAAGCTTTCTTT. It specifies CSATPQGPNTEAFF.

The chain's CDR3 is CSASDRVETGELFF. The CDR3 DNA reads as TGCAGCGCATCGGACAGGGTGGAGACCGGGGAGCTGTTTTTT. The genes are TRBV29-1 and TRBJ2-2; 8 bases are a match to TRBD1. Germline CDR1 is SQVTM and CDR2 is ANQGSEA. V lost 7 bases, J lost 5 bases, and 9 bases stayed unmatched. CDR3 size: 14 residues.

The genes are TRBV20-1 and TRBJ2-6; no firm D call. V lost 3 bases and J 2 bases, leaving 14 bases between the germline ends. This CDR3 spans 16 amino acids. Per germline, CDR1 DFQATT and CDR2 SNEGSKA (reference sequence). CDR3 bases: TGCAGTGCTAGGGTCCCGGGCCCGCCTGGGGCCAACGTCCTGACTTTC. Protein: CSARVPGPPGANVLTF.

DNA of the CDR3: TGTGCCAGCAGTGAAGTGGGTCAGGGGAACACCGGGGAGCTGTTTTTT. Its protein product is CASSEVGQGNTGELFF. The V call is TRBV25-1, the J call TRBJ2-2, with a weak D call TRBD1 (5 bases). CDR3 size: 16 residues. The germline V gene has CDR1 MGHDK and CDR2 SYGVNS. V lost 2 bases, J lost 1 base, and 11 bases lay in between.

This clonotype was detected only a few times. This chain connects TRBV18 to TRBJ1-1; TRBD1 is a possible D gene (5 bases). Germline V gene data show CDR1 as KGHSH and CDR2 as LQKENI. This CDR3 region has 14 residues. With 6 bases removed from V and 1 base from J, the gap between germline ends came to 12 bases. In DNA, the CDR3 is TGTGCCAGCTCGAAGGGGATGGAGAACACTGAAGCTTTCTTT. This sequence encodes CASSKGMENTEAFF.

The rearrangement joins TRBV20-1 to TRBJ2-7; a weak D match, TRBD2 (6 bases). Trimming left V 0 bases short and J 2 bases short, with 11 bases between. Looked up from germline, CDR1 is DFQATT and CDR2 is SNEGSKA (reference sequence). The CDR3 has 14 amino acids. CDR3 region: CSAREAGPTYEQYF. The CDR3, as DNA: TGCAGTGCTAGAGAGGCGGGGCCTACCTACGAGCAGTACTTC.

V and J are TRBV5-1 and TRBJ2-1; no firm D call. CDR1 is SGHRS, CDR2 YFSETQ, per germline. Deletions cut 7 bases from V and 6 bases from J, with 14 bases between. This CDR3 is 13 amino acids long. CDR3: CASSLSTPNEQFF. The CDR3 coding sequence is TGCGCCAGCTCCCTGAGCACGCCCAATGAGCAGTTCTTC.

This clonotype was detected many times. This chain uses TRBV6-2 or TRBV6-3 with TRBJ2-1; D unresolved. Deletions cut 0 bases from V and 10 bases from J, with 10 bases between. CDR1 is MNHEY and CDR2 is SVGEGT in the germline V gene. The CDR3 consists of 13 residues. The CDR3 spells CASSYSSPIEQFF. CDR3 nucleotide sequence: TGTGCCAGCAGTTACTCGAGTCCCATCGAGCAGTTCTTC.

The chain is built from TRBV7-9 and TRBJ1-1; D uncertain. The germline gives CDR1 SEHNR, CDR2 FQNEAQ (reference sequence). V gave up 1 base and J gave up 8 bases, with 5 bases separating them. The CDR3 runs 11 residues. CDR3 in DNA: TGTGCCAGCAGCTTAGAATGGGAAGCTTTCTTT. Its protein is CASSLEWEAFF.

V and J are TRBV3-1 and TRBJ2-7, with D perhaps being TRBD1 or TRBD2 (5 bases each). The V end was cut by 1 base, the J end by 2 bases, with 12 bases between. The CDR3 runs 15 residues. Germline V lookup: CDR1 LGHDT, CDR2 YNNKEL (reference sequence). The CDR3: CASSQGSGGTYEQYF. CDR3 DNA sequence: TGTGCCAGCAGCCAAGGGTCTGGGGGAACCTACGAGCAGTACTTC.

The chain combines TRBV28 with TRBJ2-1, with D possibly being TRBD2 (5 bases). The CDR3 length is 13 residues. Germline CDR1 MDHEN, CDR2 SYDVKM. Trimming cost V 5 bases and J 10 bases, with 15 bases left between them. The CDR3 coding sequence is TGTGCCAGCAGTGTGATGCGGGTCGGCGAGCAGTTCTTC. As protein: CASSVMRVGEQFF.

The chain recombines TRBV6-1 with TRBJ2-7, with 7 bases aligning to TRBD1. The CDR3 is made up of 14 amino acids. Germline assignment: CDR1 MNHNS and CDR2 SASEGT. V gave up 5 bases and J gave up 6 bases; unmatched junction bases: 10. The CDR3 loop is CASSQQGNFGEQYF. DNA for the CDR3: TGTGCCAGCAGTCAACAGGGGAACTTTGGCGAGCAGTACTTC.

V is TRBV6-5 and J is TRBJ2-7, with 8 nucleotides matching TRBD1. Germline assignment: CDR1 MNHEY and CDR2 SVGAGI. J gave up 10 bases and V 2 bases, and 4 bases lay outside the gene matches. The CDR3 is 12 residues long. CDR3 residues: CASSYDGQGQYF. Written as DNA, the CDR3 is TGTGCCAGCAGTTACGATGGACAGGGTCAGTACTTC.

As to this clonotype: Relative to the germline gene, one junction end is altered; a read error may explain this. The chain joins TRBV7-9 to TRBJ2-5; 11 bases align to TRBD2. CDR3 size: 14 residues. Germline V gene sequence: CDR1 SEHNR, CDR2 FQNEAQ (reference sequence). The CDR3 spells CASSLLELAGERDF. Written as DNA, the CDR3 is TGTGCCAGCAGCTTATTGGAACTAGCGGGGGAAAGGGACTTC.

V usage is TRBV19 and J usage is TRBJ2-5; TRBD2 aligns across 11 bases. The junction had 3 bases not matched to a gene; V was cut back by 8 bases and J by 1 base. The CDR3 runs 14 residues. Germline CDR1 and CDR2: LNHDA and SQIVND (reference sequence). In DNA form, the CDR3 reads TGTGCCAGTGGGACTAGCGGAGCCCAAGAGACCCAGTACTTC. Its translation: CASGTSGAQETQYF.

This clonotype was found a few times. J is TRBJ2-7 and V is TRBV5-1, with 10 bases identical to TRBD1. After removal of 3 bases from V and 4 bases from J, the junction contained 7 bases not matched to a gene. The CDR3 is made up of 15 amino acids. Germline loops: CDR1 SGHRS, CDR2 YFSETQ. CDR3 sequence: CASSSSGTGAYEQYF. The DNA for the CDR3 is TGCGCCAGCAGCTCGTCCGGGACAGGGGCATACGAGCAGTACTTC.